This TCR beta chain appears in the sequencing data of a study of cytomegalovirus exposure and HLA in healthy donors. Looking at the study overall: An earlier analysis found some 120 million unique TCR beta sequences from 200 million or so T cells.

The study ran its PCR with 60 Vbeta and 13 Jbeta primers. Here immunoSEQ multiplex PCR was the method, and the copy in TCRdb shows in-frame clones only, minus some. The sample holds around 140,000 clones, about four fifths seen once. The CDR3 runs to 13 residues. Trimming removed 4 bases from V and 6 bases from J, with 15 bases in between. Germline V gene sequence: CDR1 SQVTM, CDR2 ANQGSEA. The rearrangement joins TRBV29-1 to TRBJ1-2; D perhaps matches TRBD1 (5 bases). The sample comprised PBMCs. The sequence was collected from a man aged 40-49 years in good health and CMV-seronegative. CDR3 in DNA: TGCAGCGTTGTACAGACAGCTACGCATGGCTACACCTTC. Its translation is CSVVQTATHGYTF.